Below are 2 T cell receptor beta chains sequenced from a single sample in a study of OX40 agonist ivuxolimab in advanced cancers. Sequenced by immunoSEQ multiplex PCR; TCRdb stores in-frame clones only, minus some. The sample shows over 25,000 clones, about four fifths of them seen only once. The material was CD4+ or CD8+ T cells sorted from blood, obtained in a trial of the OX40 agonist ivuxolimab. Source of these receptors: an adult with an advanced solid tumor such as melanoma, head and neck, liver or kidney cancer.

This chain links TRBV27 with TRBJ2-3; 9 bases map to TRBD2. The germline gives CDR1 MNHEY, CDR2 SMNVEV (reference sequence). The CDR3 length is 15 residues. V shed 2 bases and J 4 bases; nucleotides not matched to a gene: 4. The CDR3: CASSLGSSGADTQYF. The CDR3 DNA sequence: TGTGCCAGCAGTTTAGGTTCTAGCGGGGCAGATACGCAGTATTTT.

The chain has TRBV5-6 and TRBJ2-3, with D unclear. The CDR3 sequence is 12 residues long. Germline CDR1 reads SGHDT; CDR2 reads YYEEEE. V was cut by 5 bases and J by 4 bases, with 8 bases left in between. DNA for the CDR3: TGTGCCAGCAGTTACACTTCAGATACGCAGTATTTT. This gives the protein CASSYTSDTQYF.